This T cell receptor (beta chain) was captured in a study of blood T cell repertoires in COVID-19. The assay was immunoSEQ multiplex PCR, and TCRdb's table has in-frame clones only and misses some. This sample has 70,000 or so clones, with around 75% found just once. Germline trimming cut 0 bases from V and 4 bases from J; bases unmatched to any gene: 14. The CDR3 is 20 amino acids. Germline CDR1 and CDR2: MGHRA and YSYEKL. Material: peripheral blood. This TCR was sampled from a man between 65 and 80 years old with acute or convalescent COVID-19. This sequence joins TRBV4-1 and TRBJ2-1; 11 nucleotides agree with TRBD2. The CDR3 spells CASSQDSYLSGTSGYNEQFF. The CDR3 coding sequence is TGCGCCAGCAGCCAAGACAGTTACCTTTCGGGGACTAGCGGTTACAATGAGCAGTTCTTC.